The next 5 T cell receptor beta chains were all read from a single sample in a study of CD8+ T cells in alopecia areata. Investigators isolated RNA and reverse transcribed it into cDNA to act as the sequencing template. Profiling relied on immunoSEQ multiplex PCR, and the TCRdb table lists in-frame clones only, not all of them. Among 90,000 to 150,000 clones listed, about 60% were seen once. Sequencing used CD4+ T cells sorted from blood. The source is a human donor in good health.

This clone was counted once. The CDR3 sequence is CSVGGDRPRYEQYF. The CDR3 DNA sequence: TGCAGCGTTGGAGGGGACAGGCCCCGCTACGAGCAGTACTTC. J is TRBJ2-7 and V is TRBV29-1; 8 bases align to TRBD1. There are 14 residues in the CDR3. V lost 4 bases, J lost 3 bases, and 8 bases stayed unmatched. Germline V gives CDR1 SQVTM, CDR2 ANQGSEA.

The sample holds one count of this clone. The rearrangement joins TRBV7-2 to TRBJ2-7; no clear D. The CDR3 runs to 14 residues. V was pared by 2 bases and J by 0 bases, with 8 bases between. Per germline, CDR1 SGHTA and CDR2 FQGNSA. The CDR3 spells CASSLSVSSYEQYF. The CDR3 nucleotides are TGTGCCAGCAGCTTAAGCGTGAGCTCCTACGAGCAGTACTTC.

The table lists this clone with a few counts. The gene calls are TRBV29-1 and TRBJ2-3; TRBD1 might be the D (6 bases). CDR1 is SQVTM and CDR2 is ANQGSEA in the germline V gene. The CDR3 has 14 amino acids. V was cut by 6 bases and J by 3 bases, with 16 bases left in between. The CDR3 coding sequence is TGCAGCGTCGACATGCCACAGGGTACAGATACGCAGTATTTT. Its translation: CSVDMPQGTDTQYF.

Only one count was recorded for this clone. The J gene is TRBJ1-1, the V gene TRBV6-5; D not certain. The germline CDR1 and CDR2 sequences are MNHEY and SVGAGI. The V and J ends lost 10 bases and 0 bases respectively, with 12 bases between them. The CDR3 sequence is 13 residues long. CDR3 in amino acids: CATRRVMNTEAFF. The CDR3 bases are TGTGCCACCAGACGGGTGATGAACACTGAAGCTTTCTTT.

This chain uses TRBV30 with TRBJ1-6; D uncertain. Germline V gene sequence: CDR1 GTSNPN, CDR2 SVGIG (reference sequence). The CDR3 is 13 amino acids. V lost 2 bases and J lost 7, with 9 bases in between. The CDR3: CAWSKGSNSPLHF. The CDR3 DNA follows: TGTGCCTGGAGTAAAGGGTCCAATTCACCCCTCCACTTT. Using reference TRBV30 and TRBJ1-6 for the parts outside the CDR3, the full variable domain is SQTIHQWPATLVQPVGSPLSLECTVEGTSNPNLYWYRQAAGRGLQLLFYSVGIGQISSEVPQNLSASRPQDRQFILSSKKLLLSDSGFYLCAWSKGSNSPLHFGNGTRLTVT.